Presented here are 6 T cell receptor beta chains from one specimen sequenced in a study of CD8+ T cells in alopecia areata. Sequencing used cDNA as its template, made by extracting RNA and reverse transcribing it. This table comes from immunoSEQ multiplex PCR, and its TCRdb copy is limited to in-frame clones, with some not included. This sample has some 170,000 clones, with 50% to 70% found just once. Sequences were derived from CD4+ T cells sorted from blood, sampled at week 0. Every receptor here comes from a human donor with alopecia areata.

This chain links TRBV15 with TRBJ2-5; TRBD2 matches at 11 bases. Germline values: CDR1 LNHNV, CDR2 YYDKDF (reference sequence). The V and J ends lost 5 bases and 5 bases, in that order; junction bases with no gene match: 10. This CDR3 has 16 residues. The CDR3 DNA sequence: TGTGCCACCAGCGGGTTTAGCGGGGGGGCTGGGGAGACCCAGTACTTC. Translation: CATSGFSGGAGETQYF.

As regards this clone: The same CDR3 arises from other DNA sequences in this sample as well. The V and J genes are TRBV29-1 and TRBJ1-1, with D tentatively TRBD1 (5 bases). Germline V lookup: CDR1 SQVTM, CDR2 ANQGSEA. Trimming shortened V by 1 base and J by 1 base, and 7 bases separated the two germline ends. The CDR3 totals 13 residues. The CDR3 loop is CSVEVGGNTEAFF. The DNA for the CDR3 is TGCAGCGTTGAAGTCGGGGGGAACACTGAAGCTTTCTTT.

This chain links TRBV14 with TRBJ1-6; TRBD1 is a possible D gene (6 bases). Germline CDR1 is SGHDN and CDR2 is FVKESK. CDR3 size: 14 residues. V lost 4 bases and J lost 12, with 16 bases in between. The CDR3 protein is CASSLGGGSVPLHF. CDR3 DNA sequence: TGTGCCAGCAGCCTCGGGGGCGGATCAGTACCCCTCCACTTT.

This clone turned up a few times. The rearrangement links TRBV29-1 to TRBJ2-1, with 7 nucleotides matching TRBD1. CDR3 length: 13 residues. The ends lost 4 bases at V and 7 bases at J; junction bases unmatched: 7. Germline CDR1 is SQVTM and CDR2 is ANQGSEA. CDR3 DNA: TGCAGCGTTGGGGGACAGTCTACGAATGAGCAGTTCTTC. Amino acid sequence: CSVGGQSTNEQFF.

The chain recombines TRBV29-1 with TRBJ1-2, with 7 bases aligning to TRBD1. Looked up from germline, CDR1 is SQVTM and CDR2 is ANQGSEA. J was trimmed by 7 bases and V by 2 bases; bases with no gene match: 7. This CDR3 comprises 13 residues. DNA of the CDR3: TGCAGCGTTGAAACAGGGGCAGGACGTGGCTACACCTTC. Translating gives CSVETGAGRGYTF.

This clone was detected only a few times. This sequence joins TRBV4-3 and TRBJ2-6; D is unclear. CDR3 length: 17 amino acids. Germline V gene data show CDR1 as LGHNA and CDR2 as YSLEER. The V and J ends lost 0 bases and 2 bases respectively, with 11 bases between them. The CDR3 loop is CASSQEGFAAGANVLTF. In DNA form, the CDR3 reads TGCGCCAGCAGCCAAGAGGGCTTCGCCGCTGGGGCCAACGTCCTGACTTTC.